This T cell receptor (beta chain) stems from a study of cytomegalovirus exposure and HLA in healthy donors. Findings and caveats of the study: CMV serostatus stood as the only immune exposure information on hand.

As for this clone: Its antigen is currently unknown.

The PCR used 60 Vbeta and 13 Jbeta primers. Data came from immunoSEQ multiplex PCR; TCRdb stores just in-frame clones and leaves some out. Here the sample spans some 71,000 clones, around 76% being singletons. Per the germline V gene, CDR1 is GTSNPN and CDR2 is SVGIG (reference sequence). V lost 1 base, J lost 6 bases, and 13 bases lay in between. The CDR3 totals 13 residues. This receptor was identified in a woman aged 25 to 39 in good health and CMV-seropositive. The chain combines TRBV30 with TRBJ2-7; unclear D gene. Sequencing was done on a sample of PBMCs. The CDR3 bases are TGTGCCTGGAGTGCCCTTGACACCGGCGAGCAGTACTTC. Translation gives CAWSALDTGEQYF.